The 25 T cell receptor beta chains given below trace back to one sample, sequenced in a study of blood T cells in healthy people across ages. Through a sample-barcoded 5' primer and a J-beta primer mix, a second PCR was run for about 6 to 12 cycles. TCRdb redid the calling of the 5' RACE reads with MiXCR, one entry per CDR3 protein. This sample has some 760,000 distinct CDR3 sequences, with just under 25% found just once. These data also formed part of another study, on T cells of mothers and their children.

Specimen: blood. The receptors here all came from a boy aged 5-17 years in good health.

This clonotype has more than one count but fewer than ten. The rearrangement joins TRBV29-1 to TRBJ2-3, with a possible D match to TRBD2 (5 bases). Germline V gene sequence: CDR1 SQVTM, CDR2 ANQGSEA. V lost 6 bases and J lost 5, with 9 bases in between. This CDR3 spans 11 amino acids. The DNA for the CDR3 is TGCAGCGTGCTACTAGTAGATACGCAGTATTTT. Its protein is CSVLLVDTQYF.

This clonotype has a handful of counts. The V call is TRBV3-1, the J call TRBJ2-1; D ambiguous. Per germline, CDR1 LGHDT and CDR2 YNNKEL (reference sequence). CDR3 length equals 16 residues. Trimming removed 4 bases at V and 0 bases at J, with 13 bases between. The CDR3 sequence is CASSPPPASSYNEQFF. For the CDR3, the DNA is TGTGCCAGCAGCCCCCCTCCGGCGAGCTCCTACAATGAGCAGTTCTTC.

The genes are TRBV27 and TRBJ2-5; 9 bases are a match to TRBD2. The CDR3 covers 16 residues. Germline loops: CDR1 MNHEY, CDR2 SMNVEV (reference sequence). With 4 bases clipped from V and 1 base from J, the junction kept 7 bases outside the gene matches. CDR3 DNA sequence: TGTGCCAGCAGTTCCTTTAGCGGGAGTCGCCAAGAGACCCAGTACTTC. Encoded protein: CASSSFSGSRQETQYF.

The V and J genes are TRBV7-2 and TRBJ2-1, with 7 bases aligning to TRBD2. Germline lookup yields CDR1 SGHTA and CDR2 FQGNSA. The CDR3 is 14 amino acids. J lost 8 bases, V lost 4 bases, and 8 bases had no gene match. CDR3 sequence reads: CASSWGLLTDEQFF. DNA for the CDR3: TGTGCCAGCAGCTGGGGACTACTAACCGATGAGCAGTTCTTC.

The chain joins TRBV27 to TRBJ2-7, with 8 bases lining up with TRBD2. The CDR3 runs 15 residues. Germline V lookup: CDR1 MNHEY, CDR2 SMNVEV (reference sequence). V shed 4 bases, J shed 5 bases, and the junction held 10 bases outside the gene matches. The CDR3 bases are TGTGCCAGCAGTTCATCGGGACTAGGAGACCACGAGCAGTACTTC. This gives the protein CASSSSGLGDHEQYF.

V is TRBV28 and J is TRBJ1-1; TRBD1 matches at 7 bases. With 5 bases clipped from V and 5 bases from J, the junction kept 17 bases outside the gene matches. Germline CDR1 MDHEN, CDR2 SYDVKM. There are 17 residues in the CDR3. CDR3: CASSPRDSSVVETEAFF. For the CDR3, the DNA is TGTGCCAGCAGTCCCCGGGACAGCTCGGTGGTGGAGACTGAAGCTTTCTTT.

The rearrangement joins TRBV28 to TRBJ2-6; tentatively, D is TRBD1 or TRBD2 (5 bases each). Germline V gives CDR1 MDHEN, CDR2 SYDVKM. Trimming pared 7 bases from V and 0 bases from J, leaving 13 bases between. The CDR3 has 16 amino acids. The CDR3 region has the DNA TGTGCCAGCATCGGATGGGGGTCCTCTGGGGCCAACGTCCTGACTTTC. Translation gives CASIGWGSSGANVLTF.

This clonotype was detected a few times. CDR3 protein: CSVVGGQGMYEQYF. For the CDR3, the DNA is TGCAGCGTTGTTGGCGGACAGGGAATGTACGAGCAGTACTTC. The J gene is TRBJ2-7, the V gene TRBV29-1, with 8 bases that match TRBD1. V was pared by 4 bases and J by 4 bases, with 9 bases of the junction left unmatched. The CDR3 is made up of 14 amino acids. From germline, CDR1 is SQVTM and CDR2 ANQGSEA.

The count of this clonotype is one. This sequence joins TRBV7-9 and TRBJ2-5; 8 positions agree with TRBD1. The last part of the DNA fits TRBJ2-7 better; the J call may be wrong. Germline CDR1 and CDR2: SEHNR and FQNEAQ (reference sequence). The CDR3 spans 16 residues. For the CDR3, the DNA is TGTGCCAGCAGCTTAGCGTTACAGGGGGTTACGGGCGAGCAGTACTTC. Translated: CASSLALQGVTGEQYF.

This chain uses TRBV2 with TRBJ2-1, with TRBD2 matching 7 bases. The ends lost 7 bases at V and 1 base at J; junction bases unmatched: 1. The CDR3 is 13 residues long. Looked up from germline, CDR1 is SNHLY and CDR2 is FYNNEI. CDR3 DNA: TGTGCCAGCAAAGCGGGGTCCTACAATGAGCAGTTCTTC. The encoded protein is CASKAGSYNEQFF.

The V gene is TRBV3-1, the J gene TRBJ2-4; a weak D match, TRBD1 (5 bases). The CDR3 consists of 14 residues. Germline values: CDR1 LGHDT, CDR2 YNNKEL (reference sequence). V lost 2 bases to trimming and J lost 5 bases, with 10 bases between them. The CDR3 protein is CASSQQGFQNIQYF. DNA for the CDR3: TGTGCCAGCAGCCAACAGGGTTTCCAAAACATTCAGTACTTC.

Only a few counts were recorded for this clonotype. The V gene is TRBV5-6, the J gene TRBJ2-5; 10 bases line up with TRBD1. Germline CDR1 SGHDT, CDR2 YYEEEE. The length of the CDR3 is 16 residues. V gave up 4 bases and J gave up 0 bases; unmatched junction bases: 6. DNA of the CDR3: TGTGCCAGCAGCGTTGGGACAGGGGAGCACCAAGAGACCCAGTACTTC. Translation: CASSVGTGEHQETQYF.

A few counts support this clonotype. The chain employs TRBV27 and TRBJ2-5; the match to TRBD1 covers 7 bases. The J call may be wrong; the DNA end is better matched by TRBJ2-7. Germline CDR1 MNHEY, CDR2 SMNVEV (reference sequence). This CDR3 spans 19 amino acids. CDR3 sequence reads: CASSLVLTGRQGYTYEQYF. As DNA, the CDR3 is TGTGCCAGCAGCTTGGTGCTTACCGGTCGACAGGGCTACACCTACGAGCAGTACTTC.

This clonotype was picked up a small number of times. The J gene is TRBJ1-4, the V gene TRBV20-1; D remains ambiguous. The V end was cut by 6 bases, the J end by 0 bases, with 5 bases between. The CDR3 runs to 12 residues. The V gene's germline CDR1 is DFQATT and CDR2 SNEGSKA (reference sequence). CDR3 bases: TGCAGTGCATATGCAACTAATGAAAAACTGTTTTTT. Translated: CSAYATNEKLFF.

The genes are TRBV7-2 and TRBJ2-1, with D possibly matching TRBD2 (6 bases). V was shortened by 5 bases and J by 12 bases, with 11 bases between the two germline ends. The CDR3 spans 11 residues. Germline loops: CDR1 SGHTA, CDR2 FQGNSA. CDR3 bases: TGTGCCAGCAGCGACCGGGAGTTGCAGTTCTTC. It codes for CASSDRELQFF.

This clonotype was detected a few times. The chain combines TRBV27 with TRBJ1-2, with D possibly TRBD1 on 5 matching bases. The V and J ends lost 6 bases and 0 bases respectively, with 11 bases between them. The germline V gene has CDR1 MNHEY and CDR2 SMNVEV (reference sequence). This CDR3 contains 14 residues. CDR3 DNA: TGTGCCAGCAGCTTCGGGGGAGCTAACTATGGCTACACCTTC. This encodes CASSFGGANYGYTF.

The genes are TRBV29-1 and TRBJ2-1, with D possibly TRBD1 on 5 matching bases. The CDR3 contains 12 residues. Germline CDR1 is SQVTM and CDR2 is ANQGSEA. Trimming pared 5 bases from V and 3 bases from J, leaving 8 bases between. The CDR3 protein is CSVRGHYNEQFF. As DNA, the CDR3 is TGCAGCGTTAGGGGTCACTACAATGAGCAGTTCTTC.

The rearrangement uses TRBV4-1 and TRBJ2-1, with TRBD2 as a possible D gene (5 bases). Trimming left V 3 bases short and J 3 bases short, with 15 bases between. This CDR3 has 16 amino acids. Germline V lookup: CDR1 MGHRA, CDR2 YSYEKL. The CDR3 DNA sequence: TGCGCCAGCAGCCATCTTCGGGAACTAATCTACAATGAGCAGTTCTTC. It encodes CASSHLRELIYNEQFF.

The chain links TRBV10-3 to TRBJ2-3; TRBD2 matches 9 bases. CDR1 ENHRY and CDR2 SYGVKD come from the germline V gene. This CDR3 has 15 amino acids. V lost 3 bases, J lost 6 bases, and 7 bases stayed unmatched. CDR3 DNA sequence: TGTGCCATCAGTGACTCGACTAGCGGCTGGGATACGCAGTATTTT. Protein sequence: CAISDSTSGWDTQYF.

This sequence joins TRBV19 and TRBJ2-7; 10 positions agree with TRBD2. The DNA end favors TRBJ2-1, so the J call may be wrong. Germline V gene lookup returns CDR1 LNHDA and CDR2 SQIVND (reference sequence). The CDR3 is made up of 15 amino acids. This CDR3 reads CASSHRELAGPEQFF. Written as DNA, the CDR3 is TGTGCCAGTAGTCATCGGGAACTAGCGGGACCCGAGCAGTTCTTC.

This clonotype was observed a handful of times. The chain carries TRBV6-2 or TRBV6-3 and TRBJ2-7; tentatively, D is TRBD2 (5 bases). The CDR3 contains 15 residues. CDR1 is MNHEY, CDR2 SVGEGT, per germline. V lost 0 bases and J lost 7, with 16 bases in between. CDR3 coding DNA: TGTGCCAGCAGTTACTCACCCCCGACGGGGTGGGAGCAGTACTTC. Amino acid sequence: CASSYSPPTGWEQYF.

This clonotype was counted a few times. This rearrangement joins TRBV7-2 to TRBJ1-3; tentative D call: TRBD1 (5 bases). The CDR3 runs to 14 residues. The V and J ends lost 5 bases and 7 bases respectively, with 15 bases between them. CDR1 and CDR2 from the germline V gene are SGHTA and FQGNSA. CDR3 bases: TGTGCCAGCAGCACAGGAAGCCTCGCCAACACCATATATTTT. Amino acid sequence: CASSTGSLANTIYF.

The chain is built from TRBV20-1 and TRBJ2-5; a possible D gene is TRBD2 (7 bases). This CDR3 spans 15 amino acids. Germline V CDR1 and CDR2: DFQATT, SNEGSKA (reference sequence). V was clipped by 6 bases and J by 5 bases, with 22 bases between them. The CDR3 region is CSATFAGAGGETQYF. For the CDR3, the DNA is TGCAGTGCGACCTTTGCGGGGGCCGGGGGTGAGACCCAGTACTTC.

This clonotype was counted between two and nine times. The CDR3 DNA follows: TGCGCCAGCAGCTGGGAAGGATTGGGTGGAGAGACCCAGTACTTC. Its translation: CASSWEGLGGETQYF. The rearrangement joins TRBV5-1 to TRBJ2-5, with D unresolved. Germline V gene sequence: CDR1 SGHRS, CDR2 YFSETQ. The CDR3 sequence is 15 residues long. The V gene lost 3 bases and the J gene lost 4 bases, with 16 bases spanning the gap.

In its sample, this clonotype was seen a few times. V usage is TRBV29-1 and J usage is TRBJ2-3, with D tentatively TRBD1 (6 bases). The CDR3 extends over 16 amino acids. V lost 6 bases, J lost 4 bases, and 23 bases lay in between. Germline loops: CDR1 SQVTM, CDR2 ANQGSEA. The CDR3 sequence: CSVARVLGDRSDTQYF. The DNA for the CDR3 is TGCAGCGTCGCCAGGGTACTGGGTGACAGGTCAGATACGCAGTATTTT.